These T cell receptor beta chains were read from a single sample in a study of blood T cell repertoires in COVID-19. The repertoire was sequenced with immunoSEQ multiplex PCR; TCRdb's copy has only in-frame clones and lacks some. The sample gives some 220,000 clones, 86% of which show up once; 3% to 4.5% is in the top ten. The sequenced sample consisted of PBMCs or T cells enriched from blood (not recorded which). The receptor source for this set is a woman aged 40 to 50 with acute COVID-19. The CDR3 runs from the conserved cysteine through the conserved F or W. Each record gives: D gene, J gene, V gene, CDR3 protein. The D gene is left open where the match is weak.

d_call: TRBD1; j_call: TRBJ1-1; v_call: TRBV4-3; cdr3_aa: CASSQDLYGTGGTGTEAFF
d_call: .; j_call: TRBJ1-2; v_call: TRBV2; cdr3_aa: CASSEQGANYGYTF
d_call: .; j_call: TRBJ2-5; v_call: TRBV5-1; cdr3_aa: CASASPPGQETQYF
d_call: .; j_call: TRBJ1-5; v_call: TRBV3-1/TRBV3-2; cdr3_aa: CASSPEGWQPQHF
d_call: .; j_call: TRBJ1-1; v_call: TRBV29-1; cdr3_aa: CSAVPAGTEAFF
d_call: TRBD1; j_call: TRBJ1-2; v_call: TRBV18; cdr3_aa: CASSPGTVYGYTF
d_call: TRBD1; j_call: TRBJ1-1; v_call: TRBV5-1; cdr3_aa: CATSGTGNTEAFF
d_call: .; j_call: TRBJ1-6; v_call: TRBV2; cdr3_aa: CASSVPDTRNNSPLHF
d_call: .; j_call: TRBJ2-4; v_call: TRBV4-1; cdr3_aa: CASSDRTENIQYF
d_call: .; j_call: TRBJ2-2; v_call: TRBV27; cdr3_aa: CASSLIRTGELFF
d_call: TRBD1; j_call: TRBJ2-3; v_call: TRBV19; cdr3_aa: CASSIRGTGGEADTQYF
d_call: TRBD1; j_call: TRBJ1-4; v_call: TRBV2; cdr3_aa: CASTGTGSSEKLFF
d_call: .; j_call: TRBJ1-1; v_call: TRBV7-3; cdr3_aa: CASSLTGAVGAFF
d_call: TRBD1; j_call: TRBJ1-4; v_call: TRBV7-9; cdr3_aa: CATHRTDRAYEKLFF
d_call: .; j_call: TRBJ1-4; v_call: TRBV5-6; cdr3_aa: CASSSAGGANEKLFF
d_call: .; j_call: TRBJ2-7; v_call: TRBV18; cdr3_aa: CASSRKQGYEQYF
d_call: TRBD1; j_call: TRBJ1-5; v_call: TRBV5-5; cdr3_aa: CASSLGQGSNQPQHF
d_call: .; j_call: TRBJ1-2; v_call: TRBV30; cdr3_aa: CAWSHEGYGYTF
d_call: .; j_call: TRBJ1-1; v_call: TRBV30; cdr3_aa: CAWSETGYMGEAFF
d_call: .; j_call: TRBJ1-4; v_call: TRBV5-5; cdr3_aa: CASSSRGAEGKLFF